This T cell receptor (beta chain) was obtained from a study of blood T cell repertoires in COVID-19. The CDR3 contains 13 residues. CDR1 and CDR2 (germline): SGHKS, YYEKEE (reference sequence). V was trimmed by 5 bases and J by 3 bases, leaving 11 bases between them. This clone was recorded once. Only in-frame clones appear in the TCRdb table, and some are missing; sequencing was by immunoSEQ multiplex PCR. The data hold some 100,000 clones, with 85% to 90% observed a single time. The source material was peripheral blood. The receptor was derived from a human donor in a cohort sampled during active COVID-19. The V and J genes are TRBV5-5 and TRBJ1-2; the D gene is possibly TRBD1 (5 bases). CDR3 residues: CASRGRFDYGYTF. As DNA, the CDR3 is TGTGCCAGCAGGGGGCGATTCGACTATGGCTACACCTTC. Based on the CDR3 plus reference TRBV5-5 and TRBJ1-2, the full variable domain is DAGVTQSPTHLIKTRGQQVTLRCSPISGHKSVSWYQQVLGQGPQFIFQYYEKEERGRGNFPDRFSARQFPNYSSELNVNALLLGDSALYLCASRGRFDYGYTFGSGTRLTVV.